A single sample gave rise to the 17 T cell receptor beta chains below, sequenced in a study of blood T cell repertoires in COVID-19. TCRdb's copy holds only in-frame clones and misses some; the assay was immunoSEQ multiplex PCR. The table lists about 120,000 clones, 80% to 90% of them singletons, with under 30% in the top ten. The source material was peripheral blood. The receptors come from a woman in her 70s with acute or convalescent COVID-19.

V usage is TRBV12-3 or TRBV12-4 and J usage is TRBJ1-1; D unclear. This CDR3 is built from 11 residues. Trimming took off 3 bases at V and 10 bases at J, with 9 bases between the two ends. The CDR3 reads CASSFGVRAFF. The CDR3 nucleotides read TGTGCCAGCAGTTTCGGGGTGCGAGCTTTCTTT.

The V gene is TRBV19, the J gene TRBJ1-2; D gene uncertain. V was trimmed by 4 bases and J by 8 bases, leaving 20 bases between them. The CDR3 has 15 amino acids. Germline CDR1 reads LNHDA; CDR2 reads SQIVND (reference sequence). CDR3 region: CASSTPAGVLWGYTF. The CDR3 DNA reads TGTGCCAGTAGTACCCCTGCCGGGGTGTTGTGGGGCTACACCTTC.

The CDR3 loop reads CASRLTADSEAFF. DNA of the CDR3: TGTGCCAGTAGGCTCACAGCGGACTCTGAAGCTTTCTTT. The chain links TRBV19 to TRBJ1-1; D unclear. V lost 6 bases to trimming and J lost 6 bases, with 14 bases between them. Germline V gene lookup returns CDR1 LNHDA and CDR2 SQIVND (reference sequence). The CDR3 is 13 amino acids.

This clone turned up a few times. The V and J genes are TRBV7-3 and TRBJ2-1, with TRBD2 matching over 9 bases. The CDR3 loop spans 17 amino acids. Unmatched junction bases numbered 19, after V lost 5 bases and J lost 11 bases. Germline V gene sequence: CDR1 SGHTA, CDR2 FQGTGA. The CDR3 coding sequence is TGTGCCAGCAGCCCTATGGGAGGTAGCGGGGGTACAATGAAGCAGTTCTTC. It encodes CASSPMGGSGGTMKQFF.

The rearrangement links TRBV25-1 to TRBJ1-2; D is unclear. Germline values: CDR1 MGHDK, CDR2 SYGVNS. The CDR3 has 17 amino acids. Between the trimmed V and J ends, which lost 5 bases and 4 bases, there was a span of 23 bases. The CDR3 DNA reads as TGTGCCAGCAGTTCCCCCGGCACTCAAAAAGCGGGCTATGGCTACACCTTC. It is translated as CASSSPGTQKAGYGYTF.

The V gene is TRBV6-1, the J gene TRBJ2-7; 8 nucleotides match TRBD1. V lost 1 base to trimming and J lost 4 bases; unmatched junction nucleotides: 3. This CDR3 has 14 residues. Germline loops: CDR1 MNHNS, CDR2 SASEGT. As DNA, the CDR3 is TGTGCCAGCAGTGAAGGGGGACAGGTGTACGAGCAGTACTTC. As protein: CASSEGGQVYEQYF.

This clone was picked up one time. The rearrangement uses TRBV19 and TRBJ1-2; possible D gene TRBD1, 5 bases. Per germline, CDR1 LNHDA and CDR2 SQIVND (reference sequence). Trimming shortened V by 4 bases and J by 8 bases, and 17 bases separated the two germline ends. The CDR3 extends over 14 amino acids. CDR3 amino acids: CASSTPRGLWGYTF. DNA for the CDR3: TGTGCCAGTAGTACCCCCCGGGGACTATGGGGCTACACCTTC.

This chain connects TRBV5-5 to TRBJ1-5; D is perhaps TRBD1 (5 bases). Deletions cut 0 bases from V and 6 bases from J, with 13 bases between. Germline V lookup: CDR1 SGHKS, CDR2 YYEKEE (reference sequence). This CDR3 has 15 amino acids. This CDR3 is CASSLAIGRGQPQHF. In nucleotides, the CDR3 is TGTGCCAGCAGCTTGGCCATCGGGAGGGGTCAGCCCCAGCATTTT.

V is TRBV28 and J is TRBJ1-1, with D tentatively TRBD1 (5 bases). V lost 1 base and J lost 1, with 13 bases in between. The CDR3 is 16 amino acids. Germline values: CDR1 MDHEN, CDR2 SYDVKM. CDR3 sequence reads: CASSLSPGRANTEAFF. The CDR3 bases are TGTGCCAGCAGTTTATCACCGGGCAGGGCGAACACTGAAGCTTTCTTT.

The chain joins TRBV12-3 or TRBV12-4 to TRBJ2-7; no clear D. Trimming cost V 5 bases and J 4 bases, with 9 bases left between them. This CDR3 spans 12 amino acids. The DNA of the CDR3 is TGTGCCAGCAGTCCAAACACGTACGAGCAGTACTTC. This encodes CASSPNTYEQYF.

This clone was observed a single time. The chain couples TRBV28 to TRBJ1-1; D unresolved. Germline V gives CDR1 MDHEN, CDR2 SYDVKM. V lost 7 bases to trimming and J lost 0 bases, with 18 bases between them. The CDR3 extends over 16 amino acids. As DNA, the CDR3 is TGTGCCAGCAACCCCCCGGTGGCAGCGGTGAACACTGAAGCTTTCTTT. This encodes CASNPPVAAVNTEAFF. The full variable domain, in which reference TRBV28 and TRBJ1-1 provide the parts outside the CDR3, is DVKVTQSSRYLVKRTGEKVFLECVQDMDHENMFWYRQDPGLGLRLIYFSYDVKMKEKGDIPEGYSVSREKKERFSLILESASTNQTSMYLCASNPPVAAVNTEAFFGQGTRLTVV.

This sequence joins TRBV9 and TRBJ2-3; 8 bases fit TRBD2. The CDR3 sequence is 15 residues long. The germline gives CDR1 SGDLS, CDR2 YYNGEE. V lost 0 bases to trimming and J lost 3 bases; unmatched junction nucleotides: 3. CDR3 sequence (DNA): TGTGCCAGCAGCGTAGCGGGGGGGCGTACAGATACGCAGTATTTT. Residues: CASSVAGGRTDTQYF.

The V gene is TRBV5-1, the J gene TRBJ1-5; 7 nucleotides line up with TRBD1. V trimming: 0 bases; J trimming: 11 bases; junction bases outside the gene matches: 5. This CDR3 is 13 amino acids long. Germline V gives CDR1 SGHRS, CDR2 YFSETQ. CDR3 sequence: CASSLAPRGAQHF. The CDR3 DNA reads as TGCGCCAGCAGCTTGGCCCCCAGGGGGGCCCAGCATTTT. The whole variable domain, remainder taken from reference TRBV5-1 and TRBJ1-5, is KAGVTQTPRYLIKTRGQQVTLSCSPISGHRSVSWYQQTPGQGLQFLFEYFSETQRNKGNFPGRFSGRQFSNSRSEMNVSTLELGDSALYLCASSLAPRGAQHFGDGTRLSIL.

This chain connects TRBV27 to TRBJ1-5; D is unresolved. The V and J ends lost 4 bases and 4 bases respectively, with 11 bases between them. CDR1 is MNHEY and CDR2 is SMNVEV in the germline V gene (reference sequence). CDR3 length: 14 amino acids. The CDR3, as DNA: TGTGCCAGCAGTTGGAGGACGGGAAATCAGCCCCAGCATTTT. Translation gives CASSWRTGNQPQHF.

This chain joins TRBV7-3 and TRBJ1-1, with D perhaps matching TRBD1 (5 bases). This CDR3 comprises 13 residues. V gave up 6 bases and J gave up 4 bases, with 12 bases separating them. The V gene's germline CDR1 is SGHTA and CDR2 FQGTGA. The CDR3 region is CASSSGAGTEAFF. The CDR3 DNA follows: TGTGCCAGCAGTAGCGGGGCAGGCACTGAAGCTTTCTTT.

V and J are TRBV11-2 and TRBJ1-2, with TRBD1 matching over 10 bases. CDR1 is SGHAT, CDR2 FQNNGV, per germline. Trimming removed 3 bases from V and 7 bases from J; junction bases left unmatched: 11. CDR3 length: 16 residues. CDR3 bases: TGTGCCAGCAGCTTCGGGCGGCGCGGGACAGGGGTTGGCTACACCTTC. Its protein is CASSFGRRGTGVGYTF.

This clone was seen once. The gene calls are TRBV18 and TRBJ1-1; a possible D gene is TRBD1 (6 bases). The V end was cut by 4 bases, the J end by 4 bases, with 16 bases between. The CDR3 has 15 amino acids. The V gene's germline CDR1 is KGHSH and CDR2 LQKENI. The CDR3 loop reads CASSLTGTMGTEAFF. The CDR3 region has the DNA TGTGCCAGCTCACTCACCGGGACAATGGGCACTGAAGCTTTCTTT.